Presented here are 13 T cell receptor beta chains from one specimen sequenced in a study of T cells after yellow fever vaccination. Via MiXCR, TCRdb re-called the 5' RACE reads, giving one row per CDR3 protein. The sample records approximately 260,000 distinct CDR3 sequences, around 5.2% being singletons. The sequencing here drew on CD4+ T cells sorted from PBMCs, taken on the day of the yellow fever booster vaccination. The receptors derive from a man in his late teens or twenties who received the YFV17D yellow fever vaccine.

The chain joins TRBV5-6 to TRBJ1-1; 8 positions agree with TRBD1. This CDR3 has 15 amino acids. Germline loops: CDR1 SGHDT, CDR2 YYEEEE. V shed 2 bases, J shed 0 bases, and the junction held 3 bases outside the gene matches. The CDR3 loop is CASSFVDRVNTEAFF. CDR3 in DNA: TGTGCCAGCAGCTTCGTGGACAGGGTGAACACTGAAGCTTTCTTT.

This clonotype was found a few times. The gene calls are TRBV20-1 and TRBJ2-2; weak D call: TRBD2 (6 bases). From germline, CDR1 is DFQATT and CDR2 SNEGSKA (reference sequence). V was clipped by 5 bases and J by 5 bases, with 15 bases between them. There are 14 residues in the CDR3. CDR3 DNA: TGCAGTGCTGACCGGGGGTCGGGGACCGGGGAGCTGTTTTTT. Its translation: CSADRGSGTGELFF.

This clonotype has at least ten counts. The V gene is TRBV6-5, the J gene TRBJ1-5, with D perhaps TRBD1 (6 bases). The CDR3 length is 17 residues. Trimming stripped 6 bases from V and 0 bases from J, with 18 bases between. Germline CDR1 and CDR2: MNHEY and SVGAGI. CDR3 DNA: TGTGCCAGCAGAAGGGGGGACGGATCTTATAGCAATCAGCCCCAGCATTTT. Translating gives CASRRGDGSYSNQPQHF.

As regards this clonotype: A read error may produce the germline difference seen at one junction end. J is TRBJ1-2 and V is TRBV30; D is undetermined. The germline gives CDR1 GTSNPN, CDR2 SVGIG (reference sequence). The CDR3 covers 16 residues. CDR3 in amino acids: CAWSVGWQRRIYRYTF. The CDR3 DNA sequence: TGTGCCTGGAGTGTAGGGTGGCAGCGGCGAATCTATCGCTACACCTTC.

This chain joins TRBV27 and TRBJ1-1; D possibly corresponds to TRBD1 (5 bases). The germline V gene encodes CDR1 MNHEY and CDR2 SMNVEV (reference sequence). The V end lost 3 bases, the J end lost 6 bases, and 23 bases lay between the germline ends. The CDR3 extends over 17 amino acids. CDR3 nucleotide sequence: TGTGCCAGCAGTTTGGTTCGACTCGATACTTGGGGGGCTGAAGCTTTCTTT. The encoded protein is CASSLVRLDTWGAEAFF.

In this sample, this clonotype turned up many times. The chain recombines TRBV4-3 with TRBJ1-4, with 8 bases identical to TRBD1. Looked up from germline, CDR1 is LGHNA and CDR2 is YSLEER. The J segment lost 7 bases and the V segment lost 2 bases, leaving 6 bases of the junction unmatched. This CDR3 is 15 amino acids long. The CDR3 is CASSQLQGAGEKLFF. CDR3 coding DNA: TGCGCCAGCAGCCAACTCCAGGGGGCAGGTGAAAAACTGTTTTTT.

This clonotype occurred a few times. The V call is TRBV6-6, the J call TRBJ1-2, with 8 bases identical to TRBD1. The ends lost 4 bases at V and 10 bases at J; junction bases unmatched: 8. CDR3 size: 13 residues. Per germline, CDR1 MNHNY and CDR2 SVGAGI (reference sequence). The CDR3 region has the DNA TGTGCCAGCAGTTGGGGGGCAGGGGGCGCCTACACCTTC. Its protein product is CASSWGAGGAYTF.

This clonotype was detected ten times or more. The chain combines TRBV5-1 with TRBJ2-3; D is perhaps TRBD1 (6 bases). The CDR3 totals 12 residues. Trimming took 4 bases from V and 7 from J, leaving 10 bases between them. CDR1 is SGHRS and CDR2 is YFSETQ in the germline V gene. CDR3 DNA: TGCGCCAGCAGCCCTACAGGGAATACGCAGTATTTT. It specifies CASSPTGNTQYF.

The table lists this clonotype with a few counts. This chain connects TRBV7-9 to TRBJ1-5; TRBD1 agrees at 9 bases. V shed 5 bases and J 3 bases; nucleotides not matched to a gene: 5. CDR3 length: 15 residues. Germline V gene sequence: CDR1 SEHNR, CDR2 FQNEAQ (reference sequence). The CDR3 bases are TGTGCCAGCAGCACCGGACAGGGGTACAATCAGCCCCAGCATTTT. It is translated as CASSTGQGYNQPQHF.

This clonotype has ten or more counts. V gene TRBV20-1 combines with J gene TRBJ2-4, with 7 bases aligning to TRBD1. After removal of 3 bases from V and 0 bases from J, the junction contained 14 bases not matched to a gene. CDR1 DFQATT and CDR2 SNEGSKA come from the germline V gene (reference sequence). The CDR3 is 18 residues long. CDR3 in DNA: TGCAGTGCTAGCTCTCCGGGACAGAAGACTATAGCCAAAAACATTCAGTACTTC. It specifies CSASSPGQKTIAKNIQYF.

The sample holds a few counts of this clonotype. The chain combines TRBV20-1 with TRBJ2-5, with a possible D match to TRBD2 (6 bases). Trimming left V 5 bases short and J 1 base short, with 14 bases between. CDR1 DFQATT and CDR2 SNEGSKA come from the germline V gene (reference sequence). The CDR3 totals 14 residues. The DNA for the CDR3 is TGCAGTGCTCAACAACGGGGGACCCAAGAGACCCAGTACTTC. Its translation: CSAQQRGTQETQYF.

This clonotype was counted at least ten times. The chain joins TRBV18 to TRBJ2-5; D is undetermined. This CDR3 region has 13 residues. Germline V gives CDR1 KGHSH, CDR2 LQKENI. The germline V and J ends were trimmed by 2 bases and 5 bases, with 9 bases remaining between them. The CDR3 sequence is CASSPSLFETQYF. For the CDR3, the DNA is TGTGCCAGCTCACCATCCCTGTTTGAGACCCAGTACTTC.

The rearrangement joins TRBV6-5 to TRBJ1-5; 7 nucleotides align to TRBD1. The CDR3 spans 13 residues. Germline CDR1 MNHEY, CDR2 SVGAGI. Trimming took 10 bases from V and 3 from J; bases not matched to a gene: 6. The CDR3 loop is CATRQGVNQPQHF. In DNA form, the CDR3 reads TGTGCCACCAGGCAGGGGGTCAATCAGCCCCAGCATTTT.